This TCR beta chain was recovered during a study of cytomegalovirus exposure and HLA in healthy donors. Study results and caveats: A missense DCLRE1C variant was associated with V- and J-gene trimming of TCR beta chains in a later analysis, and an independent cohort replicated the association. Published work reported that the classifier diagnosed cytomegalovirus status with high specificity and sensitivity.

Deletions cut 4 bases from V and 3 bases from J, with 22 bases between. The germline CDR1 and CDR2 sequences are MNHEY and SMNVEV (reference sequence). CDR3 length: 17 residues. The primer mix had 60 Vbeta and 13 Jbeta primers. Sequencing used immunoSEQ multiplex PCR; TCRdb keeps in-frame clones, though not all of them. Here the sample spans 100,000 or so clones, roughly 70% being singletons. This clone was detected only a few times. Antigen unknown. The specimen sequenced was PBMCs. V is TRBV27 and J is TRBJ2-7, with D perhaps matching TRBD1 (6 bases). The receptor comes from a man in his fifties or sixties in good health and CMV-seronegative. CDR3 nucleotides: TGTGCCAGCAGTTCCCTTTCACAGGGATTCCCAAACTACGAGCAGTACTTC. This translates into CASSSLSQGFPNYEQYF.